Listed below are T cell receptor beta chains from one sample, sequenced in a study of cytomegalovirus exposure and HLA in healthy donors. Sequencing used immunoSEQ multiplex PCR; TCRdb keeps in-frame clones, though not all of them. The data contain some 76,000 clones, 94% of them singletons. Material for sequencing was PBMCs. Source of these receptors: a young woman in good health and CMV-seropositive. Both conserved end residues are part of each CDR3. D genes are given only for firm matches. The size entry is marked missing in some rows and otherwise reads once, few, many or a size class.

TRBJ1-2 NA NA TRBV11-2 CASSPTGLWGYTF TGTGCCAGCAGCCCAACGGGACTATGGGGCTACACCTTC
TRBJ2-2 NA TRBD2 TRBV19 CASSIDKSLAVPGELFF TGTGCCAGTAGTATAGATAAATCCCTAGCGGTCCCCGGGGAGCTGTTTTTT
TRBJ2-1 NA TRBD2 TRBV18 CASSPYSGRAGGEQFF TGTGCCAGCTCACCGTATAGCGGGAGGGCCGGGGGTGAGCAGTTCTTC
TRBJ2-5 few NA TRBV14 CASSQDLTRETQYF TGTGCCAGCAGCCAAGATTTAACTAGAGAGACCCAGTACTTC
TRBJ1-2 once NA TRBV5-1 CASSLDAYSYGYTF TGCGCCAGCAGCTTGGATGCGTATAGCTATGGCTACACCTTC
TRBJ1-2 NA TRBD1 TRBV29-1 CSVGGTGDSYGYTF TGCAGCGTCGGAGGGACAGGAGATTCTTATGGCTACACCTTC
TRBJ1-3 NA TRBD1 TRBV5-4 CASSLGTGGIGGNTIYF TGTGCCAGCAGCTTGGGGACAGGGGGAATCGGTGGAAACACCATATATTTT
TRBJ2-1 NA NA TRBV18 CASSPPSASYNEQFF TGTGCCAGCTCACCACCGAGTGCCTCCTACAATGAGCAGTTCTTC
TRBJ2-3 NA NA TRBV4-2 CASSPSTVRDWLGTDTQYF TGTGCCAGCAGCCCCTCCACAGTCCGGGACTGGCTAGGCACAGATACGCAGTATTTT
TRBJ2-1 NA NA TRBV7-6 CASSLAEGDEQFF TGTGCCAGCAGCTTAGCCGAGGGAGATGAGCAGTTCTTC
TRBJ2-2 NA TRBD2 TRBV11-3 CASSLEGTRLYGELFF TGTGCCAGCAGCTTAGAGGGGACTAGATTGTACGGGGAGCTGTTTTTT
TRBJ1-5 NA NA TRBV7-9 CASSSGLQPQHF TGTGCCAGCAGCTCCGGACTGCAGCCCCAGCATTTT
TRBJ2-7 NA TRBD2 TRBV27 CASSLEAGGPYEQYF TGTGCCAGCAGTTTAGAAGCGGGAGGGCCCTACGAGCAGTACTTC
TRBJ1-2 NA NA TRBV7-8 CASSSQGYGYTF TGTGCCAGCAGCTCTCAGGGTTATGGCTACACCTTC
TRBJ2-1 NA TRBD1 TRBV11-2 CASSHGQVKFF TGTGCCAGCAGCCACGGACAGGTGAAGTTCTTC
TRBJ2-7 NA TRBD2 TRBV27 CASSSSGRIYEQYF TGTGCCAGCAGCAGTAGCGGGAGGATCTACGAGCAGTACTTC
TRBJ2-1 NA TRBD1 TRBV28 CASTPPDRVVNEQFF TGTGCCAGCACCCCGCCGGACAGGGTGGTCAATGAGCAGTTCTTC
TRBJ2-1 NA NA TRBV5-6 CASSFPGSSYNEQFF TGTGCCAGCAGCTTCCCGGGGAGCTCCTACAATGAGCAGTTCTTC
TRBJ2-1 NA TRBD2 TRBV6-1 CASSEPGTRGNEQFF TGTGCCAGCAGTGAACCCGGGACTAGGGGCAATGAGCAGTTCTTC
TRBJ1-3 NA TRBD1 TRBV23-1 CASSQTPSGQGRGNTIYF TGCGCCAGCAGTCAAACGCCCTCCGGACAGGGCCGGGGAAACACCATATATTTT
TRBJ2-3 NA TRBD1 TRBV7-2 CASSLEGQGRNTQYF TGTGCCAGCAGCTTAGAAGGACAGGGTAGGAATACGCAGTATTTT
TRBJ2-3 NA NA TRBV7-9 CASSPDSHTDTQYF TGTGCCAGCAGCCCTGACAGTCACACAGATACGCAGTATTTT
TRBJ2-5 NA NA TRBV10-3 CAISESDETQYF TGTGCCATCAGTGAGAGCGATGAGACCCAGTACTTC
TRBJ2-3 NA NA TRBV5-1 CASSSDRQLGYKQYF TGCGCCAGCAGCTCCGACCGACAGCTAGGATATAAGCAGTATTTT
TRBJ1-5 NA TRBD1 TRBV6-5 CASSRQQGNQPQHF TGTGCCAGCAGTCGACAACAGGGGAATCAGCCCCAGCATTTT
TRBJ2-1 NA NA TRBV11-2 CASSRTSLGGNEQFF TGTGCCAGCAGCCGAACATCCCTGGGCGGGAATGAGCAGTTCTTC
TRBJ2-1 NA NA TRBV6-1 CASSEDQQGRQVLYEQFF TGTGCCAGCAGTGAAGACCAGCAGGGAAGACAGGTCCTGTATGAGCAGTTCTTC